Below, 14 T cell receptor beta chains from the same sample are listed, as sequenced in a study of blood T cell repertoires in COVID-19. Sequenced by immunoSEQ multiplex PCR; TCRdb stores in-frame clones only, minus some. The table shows around 220,000 clones, with 80% to 90% occurring only once. Input material: peripheral blood. These receptors all come from a woman in her forties or fifties with acute or convalescent COVID-19.

This clone was recorded once. The V and J genes are TRBV6-2 or TRBV6-3 and TRBJ2-1; unclear D gene. This CDR3 has 14 residues. V was trimmed by 2 bases and J by 0 bases, leaving 5 bases between them. The germline V gene has CDR1 MNHEY and CDR2 SVGEGT. CDR3 amino acids: CASSYPSSYNEQFF. The CDR3 region has the DNA TGTGCCAGCAGTTACCCGAGCTCCTACAATGAGCAGTTCTTC.

J is TRBJ2-7 and V is TRBV3-1 (or the pseudogene TRBV3-2), with 8 positions matching TRBD1. The CDR3 length is 15 residues. V trimming: 4 bases; J trimming: 4 bases; junction bases outside the gene matches: 9. CDR1 is LGHDT, CDR2 YNNKEL, per germline (reference sequence). The CDR3 DNA reads as TGTGCCAGCAGCCTGGGGGCAGGGGGCGTTTACGAGCAGTACTTC. It translates to CASSLGAGGVYEQYF.

This clone was detected only a few times. The chain carries TRBV11-2 and TRBJ1-4, with D possibly TRBD1 on 5 matching bases. Per the germline V gene, CDR1 is SGHAT and CDR2 is FQNNGV. The CDR3 contains 15 residues. Deletions cut 4 bases from V and 0 bases from J, with 9 bases between. CDR3 protein: CASSSRQSTNEKLFF. The CDR3 nucleotides are TGTGCCAGCAGCTCAAGACAGTCAACTAATGAAAAACTGTTTTTT.

This clone was recorded only once. This chain links TRBV27 with TRBJ2-4; 11 bases map to TRBD2. CDR1 is MNHEY and CDR2 is SMNVEV in the germline V gene (reference sequence). The CDR3 has 17 residues. The V segment lost 7 bases and the J segment 4 bases; nucleotides outside the gene matches: 12. DNA of the CDR3: TGTGCCAGCACCCCTGGGCACGGGACTAGCGGAAAAAACATTCAGTACTTC. Translated: CASTPGHGTSGKNIQYF.

V is TRBV6-5 and J is TRBJ2-7, with a weak D call TRBD2 (5 bases). V shed 3 bases and J shed 6 bases, with 21 bases lying between them. There are 16 residues in the CDR3. Germline-derived CDR1 and CDR2 are MNHEY and SVGAGI. The CDR3 loop reads CASSYLGSGDLGEQYF. The DNA of the CDR3 is TGTGCCAGCAGTTATTTGGGGTCCGGGGATTTGGGCGAGCAGTACTTC.

This chain joins TRBV7-2 and TRBJ1-1; TRBD1 is a possible D gene (5 bases). Trimming took off 2 bases at V and 1 base at J, with 14 bases between the two ends. This CDR3 region has 16 residues. Germline V gene lookup returns CDR1 SGHTA and CDR2 FQGNSA. The chain's CDR3 is CASSLSAGYTNTEAFF. Here the CDR3 DNA reads TGTGCCAGCAGCTTATCGGCAGGGTATACGAACACTGAAGCTTTCTTT. The full variable domain, rest sourced from reference TRBV7-2 and TRBJ1-1, is GAGVSQSPSNKVTEKGKDVELRCDPISGHTALYWYRQSLGQGLEFLIYFQGNSAPDKSGLPSDRFSAERTGGSVSTLTIQRTQQEDSAVYLCASSLSAGYTNTEAFFGQGTRLTVV.

The V call is TRBV5-6, the J call TRBJ1-5, with D unclear. The V and J ends lost 3 bases and 2 bases respectively, with 12 bases between them. Germline assignment: CDR1 SGHDT and CDR2 YYEEEE. This CDR3 comprises 15 residues. The CDR3 sequence: CASSSYSSGNQPQHF. CDR3 sequence (DNA): TGTGCCAGCAGCTCGTACTCATCGGGCAATCAGCCCCAGCATTTT.

The chain combines TRBV29-1 with TRBJ2-7; tentatively, D is TRBD2 (6 bases). This CDR3 has 12 amino acids. V lost 2 bases and J lost 5, with 10 bases in between. The germline CDR1 and CDR2 sequences are SQVTM and ANQGSEA. The CDR3 loop is CSVETSFDEQYF. The CDR3 nucleotides read TGCAGCGTTGAAACTAGCTTCGACGAGCAGTACTTC.

This clone was recorded once. The rearrangement uses TRBV7-2 and TRBJ1-4; weak D call: TRBD1 (6 bases). Germline loops: CDR1 SGHTA, CDR2 FQGNSA. Trimming stripped 5 bases from V and 2 bases from J, with 12 bases between. The CDR3 runs to 15 residues. The CDR3 nucleotides are TGTGCCAGCAGCCCCGAGGGGGTGACTAATGAAAAACTGTTTTTT. Its translation: CASSPEGVTNEKLFF.

This chain links TRBV29-1 with TRBJ2-7; 9 bases line up with TRBD1. CDR1 SQVTM and CDR2 ANQGSEA come from the germline V gene. The ends lost 4 bases at V and 2 bases at J; junction bases unmatched: 3. The CDR3 sequence is 13 residues long. CDR3 sequence reads: CSVGDRDPYEQYF. CDR3 sequence (DNA): TGCAGCGTTGGGGACAGGGACCCCTACGAGCAGTACTTC.

This rearrangement joins TRBV5-4 to TRBJ2-7, with TRBD2 as a possible D gene (6 bases). Trimming shortened V by 2 bases and J by 6 bases, and 12 bases separated the two germline ends. The CDR3 is made up of 13 amino acids. Germline V gene lookup returns CDR1 SGHNT and CDR2 YYREEE (reference sequence). CDR3 nucleotide sequence: TGTGCCAGCAGCTTTGGGCGGGGAAGCGAGCAGTACTTC. Its translation is CASSFGRGSEQYF.

V gene TRBV5-1 combines with J gene TRBJ2-2; a possible D gene is TRBD2 (6 bases). Trimming took off 0 bases at V and 4 bases at J, with 10 bases between the two ends. Germline V gives CDR1 SGHRS, CDR2 YFSETQ. This CDR3 is built from 15 residues. The CDR3 region is CASSLDAGPTGELFF. CDR3 coding DNA: TGCGCCAGCAGCTTGGACGCGGGGCCCACCGGGGAGCTGTTTTTT.

J is TRBJ1-6 and V is TRBV27; D not certain. V lost 4 bases and J lost 6, with 13 bases in between. Germline values: CDR1 MNHEY, CDR2 SMNVEV (reference sequence). CDR3 length: 15 residues. CDR3 DNA: TGTGCCAGCAGTTCATATCAGGCCACTAATTCACCCCTCCACTTT. Its protein is CASSSYQATNSPLHF.

V is TRBV5-5 and J is TRBJ2-7; no clear D. Germline V CDR1 and CDR2: SGHKS, YYEKEE (reference sequence). With 4 bases removed from V and 2 bases from J, the gap between germline ends came to 4 bases. The CDR3 is made up of 11 amino acids. The CDR3 spells CASSAAYEQYF. CDR3 sequence (DNA): TGTGCCAGCAGCGCAGCCTACGAGCAGTACTTC.